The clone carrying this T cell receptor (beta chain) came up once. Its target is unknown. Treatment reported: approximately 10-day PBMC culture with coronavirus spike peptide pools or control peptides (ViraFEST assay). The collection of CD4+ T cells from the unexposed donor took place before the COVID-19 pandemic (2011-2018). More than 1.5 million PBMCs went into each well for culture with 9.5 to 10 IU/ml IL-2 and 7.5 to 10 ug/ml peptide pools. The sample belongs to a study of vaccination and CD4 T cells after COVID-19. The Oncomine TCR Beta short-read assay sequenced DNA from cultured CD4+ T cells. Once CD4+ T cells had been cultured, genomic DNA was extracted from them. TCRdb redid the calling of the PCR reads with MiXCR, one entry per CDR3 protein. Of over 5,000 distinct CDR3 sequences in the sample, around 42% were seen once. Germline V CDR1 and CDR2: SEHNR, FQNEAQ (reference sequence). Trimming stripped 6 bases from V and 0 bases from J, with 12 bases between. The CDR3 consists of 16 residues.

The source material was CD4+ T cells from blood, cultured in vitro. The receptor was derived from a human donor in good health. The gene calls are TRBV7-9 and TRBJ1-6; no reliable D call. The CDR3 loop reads CASSPQSSSYNSPLHF. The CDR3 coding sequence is TGTGCCAGCAGTCCACAGAGTAGCTCCTATAATTCACCCCTCCACTTT.